This T cell receptor beta chain was sequenced in a study of early T cells in non-severe SARS-CoV-2 infection. At the level of the study: Chains from this unsorted whole-blood bulk RNA could not be paired.

This CDR3 contains 12 residues. Germline V gene sequence: CDR1 LGHNT, CDR2 FRNRAP. V gave up 4 bases and J gave up 6 bases, with 8 bases separating them. This clonotype was seen a handful of times. Antigen: not known. Individual cDNA molecules received unique molecular identifiers during library preparation. TCRdb ran MiXCR on the 5' RACE reads and lists one entry per CDR3 protein. The data contain some 77,000 distinct CDR3 sequences, around 13% of them seen just once; the ten biggest clones take up around 1.1%. Findings and limits, study-wide: In VDJdb matching, anti-spike CD8 responses were favored while private and CD4 specificities went missing.

The chain links TRBV12-5 to TRBJ2-3; the D is unclear. This sequence was found in an adult who was a healthcare worker with PCR-confirmed SARS-CoV-2 infection or an uninfected control (not recorded which). The source material was whole blood. For the CDR3, the DNA is TGTGCTAGTGGTTCGCAGTTGGATACGCAGTATTTT. Protein sequence: CASGSQLDTQYF.